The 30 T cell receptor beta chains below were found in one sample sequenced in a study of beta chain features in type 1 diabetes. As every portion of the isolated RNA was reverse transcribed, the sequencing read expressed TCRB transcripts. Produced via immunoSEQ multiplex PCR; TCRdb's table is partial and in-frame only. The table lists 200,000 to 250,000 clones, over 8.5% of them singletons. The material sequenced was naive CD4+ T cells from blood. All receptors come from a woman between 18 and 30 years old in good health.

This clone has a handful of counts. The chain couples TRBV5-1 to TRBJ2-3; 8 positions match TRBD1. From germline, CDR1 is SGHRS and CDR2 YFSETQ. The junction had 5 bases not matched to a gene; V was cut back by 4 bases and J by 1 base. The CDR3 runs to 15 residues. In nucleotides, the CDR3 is TGCGCCAGCAGCGCTCCGACAGGGGGCACAGATACGCAGTATTTT. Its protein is CASSAPTGGTDTQYF. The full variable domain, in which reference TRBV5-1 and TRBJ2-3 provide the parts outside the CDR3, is KAGVTQTPRYLIKTRGQQVTLSCSPISGHRSVSWYQQTPGQGLQFLFEYFSETQRNKGNFPGRFSGRQFSNSRSEMNVSTLELGDSALYLCASSAPTGGTDTQYFGPGTRLTVL.

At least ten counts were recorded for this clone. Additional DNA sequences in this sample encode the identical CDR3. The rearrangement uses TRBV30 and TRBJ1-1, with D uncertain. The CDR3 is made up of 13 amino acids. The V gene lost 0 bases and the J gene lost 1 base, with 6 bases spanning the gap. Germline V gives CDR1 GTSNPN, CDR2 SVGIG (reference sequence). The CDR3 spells CAWSVRGNTEAFF. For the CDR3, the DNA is TGTGCCTGGAGTGTCCGGGGGAACACTGAAGCTTTCTTT.

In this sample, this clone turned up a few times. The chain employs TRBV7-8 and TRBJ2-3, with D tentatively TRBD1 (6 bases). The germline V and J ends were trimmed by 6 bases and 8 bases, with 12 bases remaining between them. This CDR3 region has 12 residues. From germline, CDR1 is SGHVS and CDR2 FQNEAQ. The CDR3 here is CASRQGSGTQYF. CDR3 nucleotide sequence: TGTGCCAGCAGGCAGGGGTCGGGTACGCAGTATTTT.

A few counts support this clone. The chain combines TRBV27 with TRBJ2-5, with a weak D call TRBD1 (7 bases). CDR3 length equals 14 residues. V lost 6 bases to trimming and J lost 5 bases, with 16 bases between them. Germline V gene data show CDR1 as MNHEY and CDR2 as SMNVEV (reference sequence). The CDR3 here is CASRRNRGLETQYF. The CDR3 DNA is TGTGCCAGCAGACGGAACAGGGGACTGGAGACCCAGTACTTC.

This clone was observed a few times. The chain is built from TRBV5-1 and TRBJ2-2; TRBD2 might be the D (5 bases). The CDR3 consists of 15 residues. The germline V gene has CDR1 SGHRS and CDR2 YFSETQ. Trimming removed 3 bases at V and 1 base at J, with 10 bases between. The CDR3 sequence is CASSWGVGNTGELFF. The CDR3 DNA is TGCGCCAGCAGCTGGGGAGTAGGGAACACCGGGGAGCTGTTTTTT.

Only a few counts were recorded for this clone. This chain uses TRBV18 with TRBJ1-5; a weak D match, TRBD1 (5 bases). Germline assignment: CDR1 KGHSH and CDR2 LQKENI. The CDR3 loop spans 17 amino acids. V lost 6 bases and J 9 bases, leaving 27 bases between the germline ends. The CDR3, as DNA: TGTGCCAGCTCGCTGACCGAGGACAAGAGTACGGTTGGGCCCCAGCATTTT. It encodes CASSLTEDKSTVGPQHF. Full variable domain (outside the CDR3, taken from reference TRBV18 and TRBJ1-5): NAGVMQNPRHLVRRRGQEARLRCSPMKGHSHVYWYRQLPEEGLKFMVYLQKENIIDESGMPKERFSAEFPKEGPSILRIQQVVRGDSAAYFCASSLTEDKSTVGPQHFGDGTRLSIL.

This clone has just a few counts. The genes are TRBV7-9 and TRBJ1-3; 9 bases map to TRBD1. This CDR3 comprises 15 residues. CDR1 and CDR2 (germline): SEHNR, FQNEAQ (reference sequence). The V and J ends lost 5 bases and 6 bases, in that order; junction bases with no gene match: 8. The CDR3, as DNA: TGTGCCAGCAGCCGGCCGGGACAGGGTTTAAACACCATATATTTT. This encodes CASSRPGQGLNTIYF.

Here the CDR3 DNA reads TGCAGTGCTCTGGACAGGAGATCGCAGTATTTT. Translation gives CSALDRRSQYF. This chain connects TRBV20-1 to TRBJ2-3; 7 bases map to TRBD1. Germline CDR1 reads DFQATT; CDR2 reads SNEGSKA (reference sequence). V shed 5 bases and J 10 bases; nucleotides not matched to a gene: 6. The CDR3 runs 11 residues.

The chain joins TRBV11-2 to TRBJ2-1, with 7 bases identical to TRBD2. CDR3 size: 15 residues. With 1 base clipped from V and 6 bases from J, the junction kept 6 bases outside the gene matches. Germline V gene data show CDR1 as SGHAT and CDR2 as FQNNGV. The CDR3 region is CASSLVASGLNEQFF. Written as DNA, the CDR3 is TGTGCCAGCAGCTTAGTGGCTAGCGGTCTCAATGAGCAGTTCTTC.

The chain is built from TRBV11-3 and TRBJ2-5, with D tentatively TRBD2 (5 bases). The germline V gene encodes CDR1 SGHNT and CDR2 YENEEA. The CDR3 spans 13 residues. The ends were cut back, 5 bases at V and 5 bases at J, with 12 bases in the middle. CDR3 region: CASSTSRGETQYF. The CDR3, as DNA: TGTGCCAGCAGCACCTCTAGAGGGGAGACCCAGTACTTC.

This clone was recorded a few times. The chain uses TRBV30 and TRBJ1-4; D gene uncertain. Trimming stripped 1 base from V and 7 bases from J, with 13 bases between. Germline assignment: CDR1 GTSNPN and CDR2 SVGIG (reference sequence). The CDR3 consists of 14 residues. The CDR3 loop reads CAWSGSAGSEKLFF. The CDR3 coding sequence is TGTGCCTGGAGTGGGTCGGCGGGGAGTGAAAAACTGTTTTTT.

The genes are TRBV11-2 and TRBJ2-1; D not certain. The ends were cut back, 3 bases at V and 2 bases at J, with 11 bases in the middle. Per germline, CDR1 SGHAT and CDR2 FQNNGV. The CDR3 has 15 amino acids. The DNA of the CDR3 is TGTGCCAGCAGCTTTACCCTAGATGCCTACAATGAGCAGTTCTTC. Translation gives CASSFTLDAYNEQFF.

The CDR3 protein is CASSLEAGGFGYTF. DNA of the CDR3: TGTGCCAGCAGCTTAGAAGCAGGGGGCTTTGGCTACACCTTC. This chain links TRBV11-2 with TRBJ1-2; 8 positions agree with TRBD1. Germline-derived CDR1 and CDR2 are SGHAT and FQNNGV. Trimming took 0 bases from V and 7 from J; bases not matched to a gene: 4. The CDR3 runs to 14 residues.

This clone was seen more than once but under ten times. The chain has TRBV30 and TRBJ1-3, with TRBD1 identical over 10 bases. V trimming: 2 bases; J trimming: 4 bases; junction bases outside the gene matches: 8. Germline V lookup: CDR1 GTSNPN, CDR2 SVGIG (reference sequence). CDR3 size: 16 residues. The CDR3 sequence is CAWSTPTGGHGNTIYF. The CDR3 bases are TGTGCCTGGAGTACCCCGACAGGGGGCCACGGAAACACCATATATTTT. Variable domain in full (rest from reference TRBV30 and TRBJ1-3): SQTIHQWPATLVQPVGSPLSLECTVEGTSNPNLYWYRQAAGRGLQLLFYSVGIGQISSEVPQNLSASRPQDRQFILSSKKLLLSDSGFYLCAWSTPTGGHGNTIYFGEGSWLTVV.

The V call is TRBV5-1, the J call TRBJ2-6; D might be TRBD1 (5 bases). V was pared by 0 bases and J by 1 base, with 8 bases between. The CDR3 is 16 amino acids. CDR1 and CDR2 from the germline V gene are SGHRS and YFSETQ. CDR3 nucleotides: TGCGCCAGCAGCTTGGGTCCAGGGTCTGGGGCCAACGTCCTGACTTTC. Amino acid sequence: CASSLGPGSGANVLTF.

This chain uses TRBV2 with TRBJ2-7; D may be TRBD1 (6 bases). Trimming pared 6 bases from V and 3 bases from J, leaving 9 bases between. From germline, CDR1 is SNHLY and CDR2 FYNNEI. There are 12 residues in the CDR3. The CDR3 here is CASREDSYEQYF. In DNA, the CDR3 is TGTGCCAGCAGGGAGGACAGCTACGAGCAGTACTTC. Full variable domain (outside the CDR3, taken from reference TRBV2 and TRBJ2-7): EPEVTQTPSHQVTQMGQEVILRCVPISNHLYFYWYRQILGQKVEFLVSFYNNEISEKSEIFDDQFSVERPDGSNFTLKIRSTKLEDSAMYFCASREDSYEQYFGPGTRLTVT.

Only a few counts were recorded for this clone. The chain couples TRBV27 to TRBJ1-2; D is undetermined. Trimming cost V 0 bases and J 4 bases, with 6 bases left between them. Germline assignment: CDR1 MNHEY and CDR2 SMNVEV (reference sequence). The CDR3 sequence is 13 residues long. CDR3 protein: CASSLSGLYGYTF. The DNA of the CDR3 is TGTGCCAGCAGTTTATCGGGCCTCTATGGCTACACCTTC.

CDR3 residues: CASSLERSGLASEQYF. The CDR3 DNA follows: TGTGCCAGCAGCTTGGAAAGGTCGGGACTAGCCTCCGAGCAGTACTTC. The chain carries TRBV5-4 and TRBJ2-7; the match to TRBD2 covers 9 bases. The V gene's germline CDR1 is SGHNT and CDR2 YYREEE (reference sequence). The CDR3 is 16 amino acids. V trimming: 0 bases; J trimming: 6 bases; junction bases outside the gene matches: 10.

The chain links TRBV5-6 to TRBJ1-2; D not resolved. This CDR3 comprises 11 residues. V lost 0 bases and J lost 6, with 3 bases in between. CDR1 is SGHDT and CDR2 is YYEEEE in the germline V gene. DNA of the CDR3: TGTGCCAGCAGCTTGGCGGATGGCTACACCTTC. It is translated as CASSLADGYTF.

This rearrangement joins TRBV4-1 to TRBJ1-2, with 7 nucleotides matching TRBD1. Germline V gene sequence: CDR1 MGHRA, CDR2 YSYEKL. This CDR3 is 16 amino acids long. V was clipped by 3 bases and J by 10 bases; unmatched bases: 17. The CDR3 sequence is CASSQLTLQGKADYTF. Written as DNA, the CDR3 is TGCGCCAGCAGCCAGTTGACTTTACAGGGGAAGGCTGACTACACCTTC.

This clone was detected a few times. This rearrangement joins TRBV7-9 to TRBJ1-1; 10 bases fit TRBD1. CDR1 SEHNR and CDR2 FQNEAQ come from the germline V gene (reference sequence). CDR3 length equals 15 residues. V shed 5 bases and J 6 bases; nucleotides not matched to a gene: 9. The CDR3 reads CASSTLTGGFAEAFF. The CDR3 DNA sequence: TGTGCCAGCAGCACGTTGACAGGGGGCTTCGCTGAAGCTTTCTTT.

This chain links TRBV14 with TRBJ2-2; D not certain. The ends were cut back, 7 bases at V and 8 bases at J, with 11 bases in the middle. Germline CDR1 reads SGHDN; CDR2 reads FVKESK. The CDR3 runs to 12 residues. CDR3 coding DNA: TGTGCCAGCACCCTCGGAGAGGGGGAGCTGTTTTTT. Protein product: CASTLGEGELFF.

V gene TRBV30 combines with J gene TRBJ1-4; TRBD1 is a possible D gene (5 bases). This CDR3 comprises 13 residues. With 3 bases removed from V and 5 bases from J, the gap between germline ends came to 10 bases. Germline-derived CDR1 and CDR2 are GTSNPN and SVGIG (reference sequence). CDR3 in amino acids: CAWRQVYNEKLFF. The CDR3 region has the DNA TGTGCCTGGAGACAGGTATACAATGAAAAACTGTTTTTT.

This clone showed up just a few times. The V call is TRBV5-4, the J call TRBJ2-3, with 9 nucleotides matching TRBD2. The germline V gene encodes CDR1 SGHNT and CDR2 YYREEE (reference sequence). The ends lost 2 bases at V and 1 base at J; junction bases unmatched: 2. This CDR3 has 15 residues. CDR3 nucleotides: TGTGCCAGCAGCTTCGTAGCGGGAGGCACAGATACGCAGTATTTT. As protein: CASSFVAGGTDTQYF.

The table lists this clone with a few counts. The CDR3 is CASSPGPNYGYTF. CDR3 in DNA: TGTGCCAGCAGCCCCGGTCCCAACTATGGCTACACCTTC. This chain uses TRBV14 with TRBJ1-2; D is undetermined. CDR3 length: 13 residues. Germline CDR1 reads SGHDN; CDR2 reads FVKESK. Between the trimmed V and J ends, which lost 4 bases and 2 bases, there was a span of 8 bases. Full variable domain (rest looked up from reference TRBV14 and TRBJ1-2): EAGVTQFPSHSVIEKGQTVTLRCDPISGHDNLYWYRRVMGKEIKFLLHFVKESKQDESGMPNNRFLAERTGGTYSTLKVQPAELEDSGVYFCASSPGPNYGYTFGSGTRLTVV.

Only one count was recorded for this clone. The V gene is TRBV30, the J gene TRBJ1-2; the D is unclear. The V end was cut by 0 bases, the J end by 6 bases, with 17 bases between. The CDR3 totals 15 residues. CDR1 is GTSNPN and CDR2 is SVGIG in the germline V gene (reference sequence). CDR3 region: CAWSVPRGLNDGYTF. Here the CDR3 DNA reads TGTGCCTGGAGTGTACCACGAGGCTTGAACGATGGCTACACCTTC. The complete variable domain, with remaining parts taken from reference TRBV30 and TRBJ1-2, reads SQTIHQWPATLVQPVGSPLSLECTVEGTSNPNLYWYRQAAGRGLQLLFYSVGIGQISSEVPQNLSASRPQDRQFILSSKKLLLSDSGFYLCAWSVPRGLNDGYTFGSGTRLTVV.

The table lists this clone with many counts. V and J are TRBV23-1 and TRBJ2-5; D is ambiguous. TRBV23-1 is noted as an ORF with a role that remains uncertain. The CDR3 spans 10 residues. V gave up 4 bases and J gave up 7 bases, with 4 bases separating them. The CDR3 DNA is TGCGCCAGCAGTCTCGGGACCCAGTACTTC. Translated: CASSLGTQYF.

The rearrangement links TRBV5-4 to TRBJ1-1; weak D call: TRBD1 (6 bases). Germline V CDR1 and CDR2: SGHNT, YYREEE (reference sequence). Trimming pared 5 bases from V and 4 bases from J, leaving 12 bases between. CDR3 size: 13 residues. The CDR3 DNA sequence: TGTGCCAGCAGACAGACAGGATCCACTGAAGCTTTCTTT. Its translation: CASRQTGSTEAFF.

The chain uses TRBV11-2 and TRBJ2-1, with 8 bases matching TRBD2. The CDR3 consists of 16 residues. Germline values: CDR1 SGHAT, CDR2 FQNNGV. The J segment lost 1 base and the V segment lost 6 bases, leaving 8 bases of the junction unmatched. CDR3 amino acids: CASSSSPSGSYNEQFF. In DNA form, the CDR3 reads TGTGCCAGCAGTTCAAGTCCTAGCGGGTCCTACAATGAGCAGTTCTTC.

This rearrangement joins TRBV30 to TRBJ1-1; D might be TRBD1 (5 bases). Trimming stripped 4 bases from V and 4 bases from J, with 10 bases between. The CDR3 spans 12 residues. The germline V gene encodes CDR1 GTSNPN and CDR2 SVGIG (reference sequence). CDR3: CAWIVGATEAFF. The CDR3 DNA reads TGTGCCTGGATAGTTGGGGCCACTGAAGCTTTCTTT.